The 26 T cell receptor beta chains below all came from one sample that was sequenced in a study of shared clonotypes between healthy human individuals. Sequencing used immunoSEQ multiplex PCR; TCRdb keeps in-frame clones, though not all of them. Of some 2,100,000 clones in the sample, about 92% are singletons; the top ten hold around 1.7%. CD8 cells regarded as naive lacked CD45RO, were positively chosen for CCR7, and omitted terminally differentiated effector memory CD45RA+ cells. The sequenced sample consisted of naive CD8+ T cells from PBMCs. These receptors all come from a man between 18 and 29 years old in good health. Some clones in this sample may be carry-over from other donors' samples.

In DNA, the CDR3 is TGTGCCAGCAGCTTAGCGGGTGCGAGCTCTGGAAACACCATATATTTT. Protein: CASSLAGASSGNTIYF. V is TRBV7-9 and J is TRBJ1-3; D is unresolved. Trimming removed 0 bases at V and 0 bases at J, with 9 bases between. The CDR3 is made up of 16 amino acids. Per the germline V gene, CDR1 is SEHNR and CDR2 is FQNEAQ (reference sequence). Together with reference TRBV7-9 and TRBJ1-3, the CDR3 gives the full variable domain: DTGVSQNPRHKITKRGQNVTFRCDPISEHNRLYWYRQTLGQGPEFLTYFQNEAQLEKSRLLSDRFSAERPKGSFSTLEIQRTEQGDSAMYLCASSLAGASSGNTIYFGEGSWLTVV.

V and J are TRBV28 and TRBJ1-5; D ambiguous. The V gene's germline CDR1 is MDHEN and CDR2 SYDVKM. This CDR3 has 16 residues. The germline V and J ends were trimmed by 3 bases and 4 bases, with 16 bases remaining between them. CDR3 DNA sequence: TGTGCCAGCAGTTTGGGTTTGTATGGAGAAAATCAGCCCCAGCATTTT. It is translated as CASSLGLYGENQPQHF.

V and J are TRBV6-6 and TRBJ2-7; no definite D call. CDR3 length: 14 amino acids. CDR1 and CDR2 from the germline V gene are MNHNY and SVGAGI (reference sequence). The ends were cut back, 0 bases at V and 12 bases at J, with 18 bases in the middle. The CDR3 loop reads CASSYSSSGAYLYF. Here the CDR3 DNA reads TGTGCCAGCAGTTACTCGAGTTCCGGCGCCTATCTGTACTTC.

The CDR3, as DNA: TGTGCCTGGGTCCCTGAACCGGGACTAGCAAGCGAGCAGTACTTC. It is translated as CAWVPEPGLASEQYF. This chain links TRBV30 with TRBJ2-7, with 9 bases matching TRBD2. The CDR3 is 15 residues long. V gave up 5 bases and J gave up 6 bases; unmatched junction bases: 14. Germline V gives CDR1 GTSNPN, CDR2 SVGIG (reference sequence).

This chain joins TRBV6-5 and TRBJ2-5; tentative D call: TRBD1 (6 bases). The CDR3 covers 14 residues. V lost 4 bases and J 4 bases, leaving 13 bases between the germline ends. The germline gives CDR1 MNHEY, CDR2 SVGAGI. CDR3: CASSLRVGAETQYF. The CDR3 nucleotides are TGTGCCAGCAGTTTACGGGTGGGGGCAGAGACCCAGTACTTC.

The chain carries TRBV23-1 and TRBJ1-3; D is possibly TRBD1 (6 bases). Being an ORF, TRBV23-1 has a function that is uncertain. V was shortened by 2 bases and J by 0 bases, with 14 bases between the two germline ends. The CDR3 runs to 17 residues. The DNA for the CDR3 is TGCGCCAGCAGTCAACCTGGACAGTCGAGCTCTGGAAACACCATATATTTT. It codes for CASSQPGQSSSGNTIYF.

The J gene is TRBJ1-1, the V gene TRBV9; 9 nucleotides match TRBD1. The CDR3 is 14 residues long. Trimming cost V 4 bases and J 5 bases; bases outside gene matches: 6. Germline V gene sequence: CDR1 SGDLS, CDR2 YYNGEE. CDR3 bases: TGTGCCAGCAGCTCGACAGGGGGTAAAACTGAAGCTTTCTTT. Its translation: CASSSTGGKTEAFF.

The chain combines TRBV7-9 with TRBJ2-2, with D possibly being TRBD2 (5 bases). V dropped 3 bases and J dropped 7 bases, with 12 bases sitting between them. The germline gives CDR1 SEHNR, CDR2 FQNEAQ (reference sequence). This CDR3 has 14 amino acids. CDR3 sequence reads: CASSFGLTDGELFF. The CDR3 region has the DNA TGTGCCAGCAGCTTTGGACTGACGGACGGGGAGCTGTTTTTT. The variable domain in full, completed from reference TRBV7-9 and TRBJ2-2, reads DTGVSQNPRHKITKRGQNVTFRCDPISEHNRLYWYRQTLGQGPEFLTYFQNEAQLEKSRLLSDRFSAERPKGSFSTLEIQRTEQGDSAMYLCASSFGLTDGELFFGEGSRLTVL.

This chain joins TRBV16 and TRBJ2-5; perhaps TRBD2 as D (6 bases). Germline V gene lookup returns CDR1 KGHSY and CDR2 FQNENV. Trimming shortened V by 2 bases and J by 2 bases, and 12 bases separated the two germline ends. This CDR3 is 15 amino acids long. This CDR3 is CASSQPLAGQETQYF. The CDR3 DNA reads as TGTGCCAGCAGCCAACCCCTGGCGGGGCAAGAGACCCAGTACTTC.

This clone was detected only once. The chain employs TRBV4-3 and TRBJ2-4; possible D gene TRBD2, 6 bases. V lost 0 bases to trimming and J lost 6 bases, with 9 bases between them. The CDR3 consists of 14 residues. Germline CDR1 and CDR2: LGHNA and YSLEER. CDR3 sequence (DNA): TGCGCCAGCAGCCAAGACTGGGAGGTAAACATTCAGTACTTC. It yields the protein CASSQDWEVNIQYF.

The chain joins TRBV15 to TRBJ1-2; no clear D. V dropped 1 base and J dropped 8 bases, with 14 bases sitting between them. The length of the CDR3 is 14 residues. Germline V gene sequence: CDR1 LNHNV, CDR2 YYDKDF (reference sequence). CDR3 sequence reads: CATSRVGGGEGYTF. Here the CDR3 DNA reads TGTGCCACCAGCAGAGTGGGCGGCGGGGAAGGCTACACCTTC.

The chain's CDR3 is CASSLLASNIVYEQYF. The CDR3, as DNA: TGTGCCAGCAGTTTATTGGCTAGCAATATCGTCTACGAGCAGTACTTC. The chain combines TRBV27 with TRBJ2-7; possibly TRBD2 for D (5 bases). The CDR3 contains 16 residues. Germline V gives CDR1 MNHEY, CDR2 SMNVEV (reference sequence). V dropped 1 base and J dropped 3 bases, with 16 bases sitting between them.

This clone appeared once. J is TRBJ2-5 and V is TRBV28; TRBD1 or TRBD2 may be the D gene (5 bases each). The CDR3 covers 12 residues. Trimming cost V 4 bases and J 5 bases, with 8 bases left between them. Per the germline V gene, CDR1 is MDHEN and CDR2 is SYDVKM. The CDR3 DNA is TGTGCCAGCAGTTGGGGGAGTGAGACCCAGTACTTC. Its protein is CASSWGSETQYF.

As concerns this clone: This sample includes further DNA sequences coding for the same CDR3. The J gene is TRBJ2-1, the V gene TRBV7-9; D gene uncertain. Trimming cost V 4 bases and J 6 bases, with 7 bases left between them. The CDR3 runs to 12 residues. Germline V gene data show CDR1 as SEHNR and CDR2 as FQNEAQ (reference sequence). In DNA, the CDR3 is TGTGCCAGCAGCTCCGGAAGCAATGAGCAGTTCTTC. Translation gives CASSSGSNEQFF.

The CDR3, as DNA: TGCGCCAGCAGCTTGATAGCGGGACCCGGAGAGACCCAGTACTTC. Its translation is CASSLIAGPGETQYF. The chain uses TRBV4-1 and TRBJ2-5, with 8 bases that match TRBD2. The CDR3 contains 15 residues. The J segment lost 4 bases and the V segment lost 5 bases, leaving 9 bases of the junction unmatched. In germline, CDR1 is MGHRA, CDR2 YSYEKL.

The genes are TRBV10-1 and TRBJ2-2; 7 bases line up with TRBD2. Trimming took 10 bases from V and 0 from J; bases not matched to a gene: 8. Germline assignment: CDR1 WNHNN and CDR2 SYGVQD (reference sequence). The CDR3 loop spans 15 amino acids. Here the CDR3 reads CATMPGLPNTGELFF. CDR3 nucleotides: TGCGCCACTATGCCGGGACTACCGAACACCGGGGAGCTGTTTTTT.

V gene TRBV6-5 combines with J gene TRBJ2-2; 7 nucleotides agree with TRBD2. The CDR3 runs 13 residues. Germline V gene data show CDR1 as MNHEY and CDR2 as SVGAGI. V shed 7 bases and J 3 bases; nucleotides not matched to a gene: 2. CDR3 loop: CASKLAYTGELFF. The CDR3 nucleotides read TGTGCCAGCAAACTAGCGTACACCGGGGAGCTGTTTTTT.

Comments on this clone: This sample includes further DNA sequences coding for the same CDR3. J is TRBJ2-7 and V is TRBV27, with TRBD2 matching over 11 bases. Germline CDR1 is MNHEY and CDR2 is SMNVEV (reference sequence). CDR3 length: 15 residues. The trim removed 6 bases at V and 0 bases at J, leaving 4 bases unmatched. Here the CDR3 reads CASSLTSGSSYEQYF. The CDR3 region has the DNA TGTGCCAGCAGCCTTACTAGCGGGAGCTCCTACGAGCAGTACTTC.

The chain uses TRBV9 and TRBJ2-6; D call uncertain. This CDR3 spans 12 amino acids. CDR1 and CDR2 (germline): SGDLS, YYNGEE. V lost 1 base and J 6 bases, leaving 2 bases between the germline ends. The CDR3 DNA sequence: TGTGCCAGCAGCGTATCGGCCAACGTCCTGACTTTC. Its protein is CASSVSANVLTF.

The chain employs TRBV20-1 and TRBJ2-1; D not resolved. Per germline, CDR1 DFQATT and CDR2 SNEGSKA (reference sequence). V was trimmed by 4 bases and J by 3 bases, leaving 4 bases between them. The CDR3 extends over 11 amino acids. The CDR3 sequence is CSATIYNEQFF. The CDR3 nucleotides are TGCAGTGCTACCATCTACAATGAGCAGTTCTTC.

This clone appeared a few times. The chain links TRBV4-1 to TRBJ2-7, with a possible D match to TRBD1 (5 bases). Germline V lookup: CDR1 MGHRA, CDR2 YSYEKL. This CDR3 region has 12 residues. V lost 3 bases and J 5 bases, leaving 8 bases between the germline ends. The DNA of the CDR3 is TGCGCCAGCAGCCATCAGGGCCACGAGCAGTACTTC. This gives the protein CASSHQGHEQYF.

This chain links TRBV6-5 with TRBJ1-1, with a tentative D call TRBD1 (5 bases). This CDR3 is 11 amino acids long. CDR1 and CDR2 (germline): MNHEY, SVGAGI. The V end was cut by 7 bases, the J end by 3 bases, with 6 bases between. CDR3 in amino acids: CASTRDTEAFF. CDR3 bases: TGTGCCAGCACCAGGGACACTGAAGCTTTCTTT.

As for this clone: Other DNA sequences in the sample encode the same CDR3. The genes are TRBV7-9 and TRBJ2-5; D possibly corresponds to TRBD1 (6 bases). This CDR3 spans 13 amino acids. The germline CDR1 and CDR2 sequences are SEHNR and FQNEAQ (reference sequence). With 4 bases removed from V and 2 bases from J, the gap between germline ends came to 8 bases. The CDR3 nucleotides read TGTGCCAGCAGCTCGGGACAACAAGAGACCCAGTACTTC. Residues: CASSSGQQETQYF.

Remarks on this clone: The same CDR3 is also encoded by other DNA sequences in this sample. The chain combines TRBV27 with TRBJ1-2; TRBD1 matches 7 bases. This CDR3 is 14 amino acids long. Unmatched junction bases numbered 5, after V lost 6 bases and J lost 1 base. The germline CDR1 and CDR2 sequences are MNHEY and SMNVEV (reference sequence). Here the CDR3 DNA reads TGTGCCAGCAGCCGACAGGGATTTAACTATGGCTACACCTTC. The encoded protein is CASSRQGFNYGYTF.

This clone was counted between two and nine times. J is TRBJ1-2 and V is TRBV30; D gene uncertain. Germline CDR1 and CDR2: GTSNPN and SVGIG (reference sequence). With 1 base removed from V and 3 bases from J, the gap between germline ends came to 0 bases. CDR3 length: 10 residues. CDR3 in DNA: TGTGCCTGGAGTGACTATGGCTACACCTTC. Its translation: CAWSDYGYTF.

As for this clone: Other DNA sequences in this sample translate to the same CDR3. The chain joins TRBV7-9 to TRBJ2-1, with TRBD2 matching 11 bases. CDR1 and CDR2 (germline): SEHNR, FQNEAQ (reference sequence). CDR3 length: 15 residues. V was pared by 4 bases and J by 8 bases, with 7 bases of the junction left unmatched. The CDR3 loop is CASSSIAGGPDEQFF. As DNA, the CDR3 is TGTGCCAGCAGCTCCATAGCGGGAGGGCCGGATGAGCAGTTCTTC.